This TCR beta chain was sequenced in a study of blood T cell repertoires in COVID-19. Study-wide context: Samples came from the United States, Italy and Spain, spanning acute and convalescent COVID-19.

Clones were sequenced by immunoSEQ multiplex PCR, and TCRdb holds only the in-frame ones, with some missing. This sample carries approximately 180,000 clones, around nine tenths of them seen once, and the ten largest clones take around 12%. The Seattle site enrolled patients during active infection and followed them longitudinally. V lost 2 bases and J lost 6, with 6 bases in between. The CDR3 runs 12 residues. Per the germline V gene, CDR1 is SEHNR and CDR2 is FQNEAQ (reference sequence). This sequence was found in a woman in her 70s with COVID-19, enrolled during active disease. The sequenced sample consisted of peripheral blood. The chain combines TRBV7-9 with TRBJ2-3; D is undetermined. The CDR3 loop is CASSLQTDTQYF. As DNA, the CDR3 is TGTGCCAGCAGCTTACAAACTGATACGCAGTATTTT.